Listed below are T cell receptor beta chains from one sample, sequenced in a study of cytomegalovirus exposure and HLA in healthy donors. The repertoire was sequenced with immunoSEQ multiplex PCR; TCRdb's copy has only in-frame clones and lacks some. The repertoire holds some 41,000 clones, with about half as singletons. The source material was PBMCs. Receptors were obtained from a man aged 60 to 69 in good health and CMV-seronegative. The CDR3 runs from the conserved cysteine through the conserved F or W. A D gene is named only where the DNA matches it firmly. Some rows mark clone size as missing; the rest say once, few, many or name a class of expanded clone.

TRBD2	TRBV7-2	TRBJ2-1	few	TGTGCCAGCAGCCGGGAGACGGCAGCGGGAGGTGAGCAGTTCTTC	CASSRETAAGGEQFF
NA	TRBV25-1	TRBJ1-2	few	TGTGCCAGCAGGAGGTCCTGGCATGGCTACACCTTC	CASRRSWHGYTF
TRBD1	TRBV5-1	TRBJ1-2	NA	TGCGCCAGCAGACGGGACAGTACGGAGAATGGCTACACCTTC	CASRRDSTENGYTF
NA	TRBV18	TRBJ1-4	few	TGTGCCAGCTCACTCCGACAAACTAATGAAAAACTGTTTTTT	CASSLRQTNEKLFF
TRBD2	TRBV29-1	TRBJ2-2	few	TGCAGCGTCACTAGCGGGAGCAAGACCGGGGAGCTGTTTTTT	CSVTSGSKTGELFF
NA	TRBV5-4	TRBJ1-2	NA	TGTGCCAGCAGCTTGGACTACTATGGCTACACCTTC	CASSLDYYGYTF
NA	TRBV28	TRBJ1-5	NA	TGTGCTATCCCTGGGGAGTCGGGCAATCAGCCCCAGCATTTT	CAIPGESGNQPQHF
TRBD1	TRBV29-1	TRBJ1-1	NA	TGCAGCGTCAAGACAGGGCTGACTGAAGCTTTCTTT	CSVKTGLTEAFF
NA	TRBV29-1	TRBJ1-2	NA	TGCAGCGTTGCCCGGGACACTTCTTCGGGCTACACCTTC	CSVARDTSSGYTF
TRBD2	TRBV28	TRBJ2-7	NA	TGTGCCAGCAGTTTGCCGGGAGGAACCTACGAGCAGTACTTC	CASSLPGGTYEQYF
NA	TRBV7-9	TRBJ1-2	NA	TGTGCCAGCAGCTTAGAGGGGCAGGGCTACACCTTC	CASSLEGQGYTF
TRBD1	TRBV5-1	TRBJ1-2	NA	TGCGCCAGCAGCTTAGACAGGGACTATGGCTACACCTTC	CASSLDRDYGYTF
NA	TRBV7-2	TRBJ1-3	few	TGTGCCAGCAGCTTAGAACAGGCGACCTCTGGAAACACCATATATTTT	CASSLEQATSGNTIYF
NA	TRBV7-9	TRBJ2-7	once	TGTGCCAGCAGCCGCCGGGAAAAAAAGATCGAGCAGTACTTC	CASSRREKKIEQYF